This TCR beta chain is drawn from a study of T cell repertoires in cytomegalovirus infection. Across the study: Carrying CMV and the relevant HLA type showed in public TCR beta signatures.

TCRdb ran MiXCR on the reads and lists one entry per CDR3 protein. This table holds some 160,000 distinct CDR3 sequences, 15% to 20% found once. In germline, CDR1 is LNHDA, CDR2 SQIVND (reference sequence). The junction had 5 bases not matched to a gene; V was cut back by 5 bases and J by 6 bases. The CDR3 is 16 residues long. This clonotype has only a few counts. Antigen unknown. Findings and caveats of the study: Summed frequency of public TCR beta families distinguished CMV carriers with the relevant HLA. HLA-C-restricted CMV-specific TCR beta clonotypes prevailed in the ex vivo response.

The sequencing sample was made of CD8+ T cells from PBMCs. This rearrangement joins TRBV19 to TRBJ2-1; 15 nucleotides agree with TRBD2. The TCR comes from a human donor in good health (CMV status not recorded). Some clones in this sample may be carry-over from other donors' samples. The CDR3 is CASSPGLAGGLNEQFF. The CDR3 region has the DNA TGTGCCAGTAGTCCCGGACTAGCGGGAGGGCTCAATGAGCAGTTCTTC.